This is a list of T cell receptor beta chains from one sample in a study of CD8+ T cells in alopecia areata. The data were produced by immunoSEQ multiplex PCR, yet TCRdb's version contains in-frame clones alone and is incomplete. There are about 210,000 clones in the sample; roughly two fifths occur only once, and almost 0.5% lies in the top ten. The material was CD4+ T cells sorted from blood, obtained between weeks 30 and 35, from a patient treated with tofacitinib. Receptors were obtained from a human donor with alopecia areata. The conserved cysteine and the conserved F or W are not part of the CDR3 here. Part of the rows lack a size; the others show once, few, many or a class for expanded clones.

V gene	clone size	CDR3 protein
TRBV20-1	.	SAQGSDGYT
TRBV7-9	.	ASSSTGIMNTEAF
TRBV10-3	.	AISRVLYEQY
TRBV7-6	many	ASTSAGFLSETQY
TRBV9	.	ASSVDIRGETQY
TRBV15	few	ATSRDGDTIY
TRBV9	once	ASSVVGGDTDTQY
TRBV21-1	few	ARNTRQPSYNSPLH
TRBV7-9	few	ASSSGAGREAF
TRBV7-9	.	ASSPRLAGDLQETQY
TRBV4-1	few	ASSQTGSGSPLH
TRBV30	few	AWRTGNNEQF
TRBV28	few	ASSHFKAGETQY
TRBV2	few	ASSDYGGPNTGELF
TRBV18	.	ASSAQGAETQY
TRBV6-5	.	ASSYSGNGKNIQY
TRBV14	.	ASSRGQIPPYEQY
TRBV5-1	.	ASSLAKGAGANVLT
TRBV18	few	ASSQGVQETQY
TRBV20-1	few	SATLGQY
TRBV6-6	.	ASSYFGGAETQY
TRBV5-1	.	ASSLGDSSYEQY
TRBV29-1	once	SARAVDYSYNEQF
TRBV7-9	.	ASSPPTEYEQY
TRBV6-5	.	ASSRTGFNYGYT
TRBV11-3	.	ASSPGPGNEQY
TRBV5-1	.	ASSWTTSSHEQY
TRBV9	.	ASSVYDRVGSDTQY
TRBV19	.	ASSMPGSGANVLT
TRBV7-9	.	ASSLIGAKDTEAF
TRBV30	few	ARRTGPNTGELF
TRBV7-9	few	ASSSHRGSYEQY
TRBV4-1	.	ASSPDRQRLAEQSTHEQY
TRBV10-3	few	AISVSAGTDTQY
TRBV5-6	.	ASSKGINEKLF